Here is one T cell receptor beta chain with its context. CDR3 length equals 14 residues. CDR1 MDHEN and CDR2 SYDVKM come from the germline V gene. The junction had 3 bases not matched to a gene; V was cut back by 2 bases and J by 4 bases. This sample stems from a study of human T cells and chemical hapten exposure. From the RACE reads, TCRdb called clonotypes with MiXCR, one entry per CDR3 protein. The sample lists over 55,000 distinct CDR3 sequences; more than 9.5% were seen once. Time point here: patch test 3, about 24 weeks after DPC sensitization. Described treatment: therapeutic diphenylcyclopropenone sensitization with weekly scalp DPC. Sequencing started from total RNA isolated from unfractionated whole blood.

The TCR sequence derives from a woman between 50 and 59 years old with alopecia areata. Some clones in this sample may be carry-over from other donors' samples. This sample comprised whole blood, obtained in connection with sensitization to the hapten diphenylcyclopropenone (DPC). The chain recombines TRBV28 with TRBJ1-2; TRBD1 matches 8 bases. The CDR3: CASSLMDRAYGYTF. The CDR3 nucleotides are TGTGCCAGCAGTTTAATGGACAGGGCCTATGGCTACACCTTC.